This record concerns one T cell receptor (beta chain) sequence. This clonotype was observed many times. What antigen it recognizes has not been identified. Base qualities are missing; no much larger clone stands one base away. The data stem from a study of T cells in Graves' hyperthyroidism and ophthalmopathy (dated by TCRdb to about 2019). With respect to the entire study: Peripheral blood was collected at initial diagnosis, before any treatment. TCR V-J signatures able to tell the groups apart were searched for in a discovery cohort of 95 or so patients, of whom around 43 had Graves' ophthalmopathy and around 57 had stable Graves' hyperthyroidism. Whether ophthalmopathy could be predicted prospectively was tested in an independent validation cohort made up of some 20 hyperthyroidism patients plus 17 patients who later progressed to ophthalmopathy. For training and testing, the 95 to 100 patients in the discovery cohort were randomly divided in a 7:3 ratio. In about six Graves' hyperthyroidism patients, the study also compared T-cell repertoires from thyroid tissue with T-cell repertoires from blood. Following sampling, methimazole starting at 30 mg daily was given to hyperthyroidism patients, and high-dose intravenous methylprednisolone was given to ophthalmopathy patients. TCR Vbeta CDR3 sequencing of roughly 140 peripheral blood samples (around 45 ophthalmopathy, 75 hyperthyroidism and roughly 17 progressor patients) is reported in the paper. Overall results and qualifications from the work: Most expanded thyroid clonotypes (frequency above 0.001) were also found in blood, which suggests that blood repertoires may mirror thyroid immune responses. Sample size was not statistically predetermined, and investigators were not blinded to group allocation. Ophthalmopathy was separated from stable hyperthyroidism by a 13 V-J signature model, with about 86% sensitivity and around 81% specificity obtained in cross-validation and 80%/75% obtained in testing. In validation, the model predicted progression to ophthalmopathy with approximately 69% sensitivity and approximately 78% specificity, a median of roughly seven months before onset.

The TCR beta CDR3 regions were amplified from the RNA transcripts. For the first round of RT-PCR on the TCR CDR3, the HTBI primer set was used together with the Qiagen OneStep RT-PCR kit. Libraries were constructed in a second round of multiplex PCR, after which size selection and purification were carried out. Libraries were sequenced paired-end with 100 bp reads on an Illumina HiSeq2000. The study's processing was this. SOAPnuke was used to process the raw data, throwing out any read that contained adapters or uncalled bases, had a mean Phred below 15, or lacked an exact constant-primer or identifier match. High-quality paired reads were merged using COPE v1.2.5, and each unique nucleotide sequence was defined as a clonotype. MiTCR v1.1 was used to align the clonotypes against IMGT TRBV, TRBD and TRBJ reference segments. The analysis included only V-J combinations with a frequency above 0.0001, which together covered more than 98% of the repertoires. The TCS score was defined as F50 (clonal expansion) divided by E x V (chaos), with BLOSUM62-based TCRdist calculated between CDR3 peptides within each V-J. Welch's t-statistics and random forest reduced several hundred V-J features to 10 to 15, which were used in a naive Bayes classifier (R e1071). TCRdb trimmed the raw reads at Q25, called clones with MiXCR and kept productive beta chains. CDR3 protein duplicates are merged, each entry listing the most common genes and DNA. The V and J calls come from TCRdb's annotation, not from the publication. This sample has a few hundred thousand distinct CDR3 sequences in its table, and roughly an eighth of those were observed once. The ten largest clones add up to 34% of the sample.

Ophthalmopathy patients had moderately to severely active disease, Clinical Activity Score of at least 3, NOSPECS grade of at least 4, and duration under 3 months. Exclusion was applied to patients with uncontrolled infections, other autoimmune diseases, pregnancy or lactation. Diagnoses were established on the basis of clinical symptoms, serum thyroxine and TRAb, thyroid ultrasound, and orbital computed tomography. Ficoll-Paque density gradient centrifugation was used to isolate PBMCs from 9.5 to 10 ml of fresh peripheral blood. Total RNA was extracted with Trizol reagent, and quality was checked on an Agilent 2100 Bioanalyzer. Measured from the cysteine to the phenylalanine, the CDR3 is 16 residues long. Of the read, only the CDR3 DNA is kept; its 48 bases are in frame from base 1. The junction shows trimming of 4 bases on V and 0 bases on J, plus 18 bases between the germline ends. The germline V gene (reference sequence) gives CDR1 as DFQATT and CDR2 as SNEGSKA.

This clonotype was sampled from a woman aged 40-49 years with Graves' ophthalmopathy. The rearranged segments are TRBV20-1 and TRBJ1-2; tentative D gene TRBD1, with 6 bases matching. Material for sequencing was blood. The CDR3 region has the sequence CSAKGEGEEANYGYTF. The nucleotide sequence reads as follows: TGCAGTGCTAAGGGTGAGGGGGAAGAAGCTAACTATGGCTACACCTTC.